What follows are 15 T cell receptor beta chains derived from one specimen sequenced in a study of metastatic and nonmetastatic thyroid tumors. TCRdb re-analyzed the PCR reads through MiXCR. The sample lists around 26,000 clones, 15% to 20% occurring once. Ahead of thyroid surgery, no patient had received treatment of any kind. The source material was blood. These receptors originate from a male donor with papillary thyroid cancer or a benign thyroid nodule (not recorded which). Some clones in this sample may be carry-over from other donors' samples.

In its sample, this clone was seen many times. A much larger clone sits a single nucleotide away, making a read error possible. The CDR3 end shows no conserved phenylalanine or tryptophan, and so a read error is likely. The chain is built from TRBV6-1 and TRBJ1-1; 10 nucleotides agree with TRBD1. CDR1 and CDR2 from the germline V gene are MNHNS and SASEGT. V shed 5 bases and J 2 bases; nucleotides not matched to a gene: 2. This CDR3 contains 14 residues. CDR3 protein: CASSQTGGNTEAFL. CDR3 DNA: TGTGCCAGCAGTCAGACAGGGGGCAACACTGAAGCTTTCCTT.

This clone was detected many times. This sequence joins TRBV10-3 and TRBJ2-2; 8 bases align to TRBD1. V dropped 11 bases and J dropped 1; count of bases not matched to a gene: 9. The CDR3 totals 15 residues. Germline V gene sequence: CDR1 ENHRY, CDR2 SYGVKD. CDR3 coding DNA: TGTGCCGTTCGCCCCGGGACAGGGAACACCGGGGAGCTGTTTTTT. It encodes CAVRPGTGNTGELFF.

Comment on this clone: A read error is likely, as this CDR3 ends without the conserved phenylalanine or tryptophan. The rearrangement joins TRBV7-8 to TRBJ1-5; D not resolved. This CDR3 spans 14 amino acids. Germline V gene sequence: CDR1 SGHVS, CDR2 FQNEAQ. V gave up 0 bases and J gave up 10 bases, with 13 bases separating them. The CDR3 region has the DNA TGTGCCAGCAGCTTAGCCGGGATCGGCCATCCCCAGCATATT. Translated, it gives CASSLAGIGHPQHI.

This clone appeared many times. The V gene is TRBV5-1, the J gene TRBJ2-1; TRBD2 matches 10 bases. Germline V gene data show CDR1 as SGHRS and CDR2 as YFSETQ. The junction had 5 bases not matched to a gene; V was cut back by 1 base and J by 1 base. CDR3 length: 17 amino acids. The chain's CDR3 is CASSLLAGAKSYNEQFF. CDR3 DNA: TGCGCCAGCAGCTTGCTAGCGGGAGCGAAGTCCTACAATGAGCAGTTCTTC.

This clone is termed medium-sized. The J gene is TRBJ2-1, the V gene TRBV19, with 11 bases aligning to TRBD2. This CDR3 is built from 14 residues. Germline loops: CDR1 LNHDA, CDR2 SQIVND (reference sequence). The V gene end was trimmed by 6 bases and the J gene end by 7 bases; junction bases not matched to a gene: 5. In nucleotides, the CDR3 is TGTGCCAGTAGCAGACTAGCGGGATTTAATGAGCAGTTCTTC. This sequence encodes CASSRLAGFNEQFF.

This rearrangement joins TRBV19 to TRBJ1-1, with 8 bases aligning to TRBD1. With 4 bases clipped from V and 5 bases from J, the junction kept 12 bases outside the gene matches. The CDR3 sequence is 16 residues long. Germline CDR1 is LNHDA and CDR2 is SQIVND (reference sequence). CDR3 sequence: CASSTPRQGPLTEAFF. The CDR3 nucleotides are TGTGCCAGTAGTACTCCACGACAGGGGCCATTAACTGAAGCTTTCTTT.

In this sample, this clone turned up many times. The V and J genes are TRBV20-1 and TRBJ2-5; D is undetermined. This CDR3 is 20 amino acids long. The V gene lost 3 bases and the J gene lost 3 bases, with 32 bases spanning the gap. The germline gives CDR1 DFQATT, CDR2 SNEGSKA (reference sequence). The CDR3 is CSARGMGRTLPGHIEETQYF. The CDR3 DNA follows: TGCAGTGCTAGGGGAATGGGCAGGACCTTACCGGGCCATATAGAAGAGACCCAGTACTTC.

There are many counts of this clone. The chain is built from TRBV6-1 and TRBJ1-1; D is uncertain. V lost 8 bases to trimming and J lost 5 bases, with 12 bases between them. CDR3 size: 12 residues. The germline gives CDR1 MNHNS, CDR2 SASEGT. CDR3 sequence (DNA): TGTGCCAGCTCCCTCCCAGCGACTGAAGCTTTCTTT. Protein product: CASSLPATEAFF.

Only a few counts were recorded for this clone. The identical CDR3 is also encoded by other nucleotide sequences in the sample. The chain is built from TRBV28 and TRBJ2-6; D remains unclear. The CDR3 extends over 13 amino acids. CDR1 and CDR2 (germline): MDHEN, SYDVKM. Trimming stripped 8 bases from V and 3 bases from J, with 8 bases between. The CDR3 nucleotides read TGTGCCAGCCAATCGAGTGGGGCCAACGTCCTGACTTTC. This encodes CASQSSGANVLTF.

The chain has TRBV7-7 and TRBJ2-1; 10 positions agree with TRBD2. Germline values: CDR1 SSHAT, CDR2 FNYEAQ (reference sequence). CDR3 length: 15 residues. The V and J ends lost 3 bases and 8 bases, in that order; junction bases with no gene match: 7. The DNA of the CDR3 is TGTGCCAGCAGCTTGTGGAGCGGGAGGGCTGATGAGCAGTTCTTC. Translation gives CASSLWSGRADEQFF.

This clone is judged medium-sized. This chain links TRBV27 with TRBJ2-7, with a weak D call TRBD1 (6 bases). Trimming left V 3 bases short and J 1 base short, with 10 bases between. CDR3 size: 14 residues. The germline V gene has CDR1 MNHEY and CDR2 SMNVEV (reference sequence). The CDR3 loop reads CASSFRGRSYEQYF. The CDR3, as DNA: TGTGCCAGCAGTTTCAGGGGCCGATCCTACGAGCAGTACTTC.

This clone is judged medium-sized (0.01 to 0.1%). V usage is TRBV6-1 and J usage is TRBJ2-6; D is possibly TRBD1 or TRBD2 (5 bases each). V dropped 7 bases and J dropped 0 bases, with 13 bases sitting between them. Looked up from germline, CDR1 is MNHNS and CDR2 is SASEGT. CDR3 length equals 16 residues. CDR3 loop: CASTPFGASGANVLTF. In DNA form, the CDR3 reads TGTGCCAGCACCCCTTTCGGGGCCTCTGGGGCCAACGTCCTGACTTTC.

The chain couples TRBV4-1 to TRBJ2-3, with D possibly matching TRBD1 (6 bases). There are 18 residues in the CDR3. From germline, CDR1 is MGHRA and CDR2 YSYEKL. V gave up 0 bases and J gave up 5 bases, with 21 bases separating them. CDR3 amino acids: CASSQDGVPGAKGDTQYF. CDR3 nucleotides: TGCGCCAGCAGCCAAGATGGTGTCCCAGGGGCGAAGGGAGATACGCAGTATTTT.

The table lists this clone with many counts. The chain has TRBV3-1 and TRBJ2-6, with no clear D. The V and J ends lost 1 base and 4 bases respectively, with 8 bases between them. CDR3 size: 15 residues. The V gene's germline CDR1 is LGHDT and CDR2 YNNKEL (reference sequence). Here the CDR3 DNA reads TGTGCCAGCAGCCAAGTACGCTCCGGGGCCAACGTCCTGACTTTC. The encoded protein is CASSQVRSGANVLTF.

With respect to this clone: One end of the junction does not line up with germline, which may come from a read error. CDR3 sequence (DNA): TGTGCCAGCGGTGAAGCGAGGGCGGCAGGGGATCAGCCACAGCATTTT. Residues: CASGEARAAGDQPQHF. V is TRBV2 and J is TRBJ1-5; possible D gene TRBD1, 6 bases. From germline, CDR1 is SNHLY and CDR2 FYNNEI. The CDR3 covers 16 residues.